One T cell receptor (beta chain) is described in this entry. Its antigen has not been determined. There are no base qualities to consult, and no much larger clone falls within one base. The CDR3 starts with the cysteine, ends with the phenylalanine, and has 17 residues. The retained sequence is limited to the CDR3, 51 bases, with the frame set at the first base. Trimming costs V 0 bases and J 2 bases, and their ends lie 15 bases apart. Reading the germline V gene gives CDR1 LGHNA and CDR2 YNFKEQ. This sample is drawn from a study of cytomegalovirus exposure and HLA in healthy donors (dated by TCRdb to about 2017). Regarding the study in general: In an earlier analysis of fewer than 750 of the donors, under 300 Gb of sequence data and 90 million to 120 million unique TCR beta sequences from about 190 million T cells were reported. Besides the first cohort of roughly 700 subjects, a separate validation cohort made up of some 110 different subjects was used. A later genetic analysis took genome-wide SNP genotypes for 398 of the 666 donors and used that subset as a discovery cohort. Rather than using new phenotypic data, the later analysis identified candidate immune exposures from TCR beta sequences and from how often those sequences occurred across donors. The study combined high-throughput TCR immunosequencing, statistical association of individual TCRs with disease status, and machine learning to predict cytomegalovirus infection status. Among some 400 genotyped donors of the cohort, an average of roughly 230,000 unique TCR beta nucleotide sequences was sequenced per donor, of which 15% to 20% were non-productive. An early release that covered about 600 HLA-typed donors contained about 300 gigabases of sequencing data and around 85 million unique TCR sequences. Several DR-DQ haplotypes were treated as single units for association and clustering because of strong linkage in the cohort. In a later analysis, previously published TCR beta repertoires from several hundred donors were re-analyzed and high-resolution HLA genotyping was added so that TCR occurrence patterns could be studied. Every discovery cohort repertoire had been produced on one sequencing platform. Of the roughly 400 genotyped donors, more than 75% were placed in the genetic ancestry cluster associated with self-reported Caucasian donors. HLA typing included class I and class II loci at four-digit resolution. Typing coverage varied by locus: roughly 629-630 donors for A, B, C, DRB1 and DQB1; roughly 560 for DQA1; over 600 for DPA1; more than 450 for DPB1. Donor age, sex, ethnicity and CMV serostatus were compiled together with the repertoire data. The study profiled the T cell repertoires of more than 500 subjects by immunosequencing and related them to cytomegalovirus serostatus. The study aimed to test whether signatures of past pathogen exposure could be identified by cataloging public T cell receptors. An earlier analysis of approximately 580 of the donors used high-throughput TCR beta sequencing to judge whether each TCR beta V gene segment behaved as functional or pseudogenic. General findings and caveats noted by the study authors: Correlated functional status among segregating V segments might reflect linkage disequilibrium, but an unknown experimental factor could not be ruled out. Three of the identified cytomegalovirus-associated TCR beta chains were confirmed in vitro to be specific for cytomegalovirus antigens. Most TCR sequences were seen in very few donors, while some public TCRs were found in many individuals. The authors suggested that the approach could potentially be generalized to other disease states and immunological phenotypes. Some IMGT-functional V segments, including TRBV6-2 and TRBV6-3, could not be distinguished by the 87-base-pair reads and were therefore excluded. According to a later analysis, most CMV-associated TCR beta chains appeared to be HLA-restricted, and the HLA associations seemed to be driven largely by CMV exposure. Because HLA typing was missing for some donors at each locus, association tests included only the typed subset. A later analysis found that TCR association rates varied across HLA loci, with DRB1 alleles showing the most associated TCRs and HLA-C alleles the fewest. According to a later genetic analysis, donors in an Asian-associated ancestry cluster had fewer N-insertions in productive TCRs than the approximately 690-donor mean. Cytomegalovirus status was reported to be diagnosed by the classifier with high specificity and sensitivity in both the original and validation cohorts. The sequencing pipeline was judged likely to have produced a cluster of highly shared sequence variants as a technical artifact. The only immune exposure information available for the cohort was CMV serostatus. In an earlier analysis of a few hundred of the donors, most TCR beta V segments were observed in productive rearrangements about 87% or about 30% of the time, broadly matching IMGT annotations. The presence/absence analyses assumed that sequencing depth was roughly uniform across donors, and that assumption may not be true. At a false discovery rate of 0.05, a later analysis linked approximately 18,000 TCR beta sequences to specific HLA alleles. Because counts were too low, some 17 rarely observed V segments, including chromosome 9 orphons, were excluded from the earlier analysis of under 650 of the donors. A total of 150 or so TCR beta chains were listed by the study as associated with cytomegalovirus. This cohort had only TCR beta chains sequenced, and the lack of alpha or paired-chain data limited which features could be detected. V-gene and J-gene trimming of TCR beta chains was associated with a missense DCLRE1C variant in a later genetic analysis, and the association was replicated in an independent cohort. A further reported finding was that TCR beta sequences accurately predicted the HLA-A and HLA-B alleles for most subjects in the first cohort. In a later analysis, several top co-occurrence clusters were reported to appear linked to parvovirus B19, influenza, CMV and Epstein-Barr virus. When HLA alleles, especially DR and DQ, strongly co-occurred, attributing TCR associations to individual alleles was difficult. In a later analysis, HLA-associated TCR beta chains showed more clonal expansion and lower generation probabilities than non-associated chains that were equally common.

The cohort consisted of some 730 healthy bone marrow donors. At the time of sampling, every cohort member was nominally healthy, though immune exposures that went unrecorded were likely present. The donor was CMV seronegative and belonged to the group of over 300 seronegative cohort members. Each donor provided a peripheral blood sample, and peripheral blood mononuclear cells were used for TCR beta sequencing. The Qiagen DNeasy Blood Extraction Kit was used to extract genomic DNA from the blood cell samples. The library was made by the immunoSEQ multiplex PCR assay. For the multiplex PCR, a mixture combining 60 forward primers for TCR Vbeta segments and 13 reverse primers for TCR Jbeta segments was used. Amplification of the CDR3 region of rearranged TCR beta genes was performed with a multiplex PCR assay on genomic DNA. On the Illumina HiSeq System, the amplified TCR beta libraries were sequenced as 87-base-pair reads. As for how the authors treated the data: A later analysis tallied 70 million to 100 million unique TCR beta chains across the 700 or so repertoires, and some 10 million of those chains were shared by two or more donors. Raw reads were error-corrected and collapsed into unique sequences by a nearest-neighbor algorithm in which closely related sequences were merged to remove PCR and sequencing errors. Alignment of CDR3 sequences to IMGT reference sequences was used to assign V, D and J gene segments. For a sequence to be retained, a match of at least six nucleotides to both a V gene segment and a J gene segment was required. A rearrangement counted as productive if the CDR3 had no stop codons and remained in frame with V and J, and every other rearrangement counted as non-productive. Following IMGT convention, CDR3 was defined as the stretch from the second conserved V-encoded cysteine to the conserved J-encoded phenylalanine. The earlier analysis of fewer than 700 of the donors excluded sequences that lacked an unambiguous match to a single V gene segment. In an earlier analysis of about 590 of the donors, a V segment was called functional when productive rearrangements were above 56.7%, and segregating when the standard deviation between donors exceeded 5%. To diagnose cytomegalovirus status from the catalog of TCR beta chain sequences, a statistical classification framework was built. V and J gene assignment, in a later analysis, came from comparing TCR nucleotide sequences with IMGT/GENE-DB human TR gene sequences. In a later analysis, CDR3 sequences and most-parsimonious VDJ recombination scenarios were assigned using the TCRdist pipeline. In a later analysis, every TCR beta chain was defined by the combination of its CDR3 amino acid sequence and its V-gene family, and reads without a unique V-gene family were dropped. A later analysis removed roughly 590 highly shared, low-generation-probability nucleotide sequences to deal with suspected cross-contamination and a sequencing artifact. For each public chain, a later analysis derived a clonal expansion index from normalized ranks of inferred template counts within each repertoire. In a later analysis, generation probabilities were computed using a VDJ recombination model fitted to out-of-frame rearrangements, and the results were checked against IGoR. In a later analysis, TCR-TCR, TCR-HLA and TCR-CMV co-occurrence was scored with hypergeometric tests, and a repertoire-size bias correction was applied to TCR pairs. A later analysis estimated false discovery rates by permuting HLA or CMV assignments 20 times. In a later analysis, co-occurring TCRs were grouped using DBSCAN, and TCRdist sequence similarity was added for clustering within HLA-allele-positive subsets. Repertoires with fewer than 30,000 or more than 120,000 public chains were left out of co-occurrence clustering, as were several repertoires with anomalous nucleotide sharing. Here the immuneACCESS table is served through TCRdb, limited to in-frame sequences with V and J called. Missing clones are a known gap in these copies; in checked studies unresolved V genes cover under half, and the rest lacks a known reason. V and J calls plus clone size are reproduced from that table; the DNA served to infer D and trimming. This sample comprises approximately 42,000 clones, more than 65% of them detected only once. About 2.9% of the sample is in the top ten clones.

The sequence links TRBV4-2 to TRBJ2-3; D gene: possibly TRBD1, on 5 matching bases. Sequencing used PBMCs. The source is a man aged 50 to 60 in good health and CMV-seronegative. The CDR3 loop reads CASSQDRGGKNTDTQYF. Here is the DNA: TGTGCCAGCAGCCAAGATAGGGGTGGGAAGAACACAGATACGCAGTATTTT.